The clone carrying this T cell receptor (beta chain) appeared a few times. The data originate from a study of PD-L1 blockade in urothelial cancer. Assay used: immunoSEQ multiplex PCR; TCRdb lists only in-frame clones, some missing. The sample holds tens of thousands of clones, approximately 81% seen once. Time point of the sample: pretreatment peripheral blood. The CDR3 runs 15 residues. Germline-derived CDR1 and CDR2 are SGHNT and YENEEA. V lost 4 bases to trimming and J lost 0 bases, with 10 bases between them. The chain uses TRBV11-3 and TRBJ2-1; D is unresolved. Sequences were derived from PBMCs, sampled around atezolizumab (anti-PD-L1) treatment. The TCR originated in a man in his 70s with urothelial cancer. The CDR3: CASSSDGDSYNEQFF. The CDR3 DNA reads TGTGCCAGCAGCTCCGACGGAGACTCCTACAATGAGCAGTTCTTC.